These 6 T cell receptor beta chains originate from one sample sequenced in a study of blood T cell repertoires in COVID-19. TCRdb's copy holds only in-frame clones and misses some; the assay was immunoSEQ multiplex PCR. The sample records roughly 250,000 clones, about 89% being singletons. The sample consisted of PBMCs or T cells enriched from blood (not recorded which). Receptor source: a woman between 18 and 30 years old who had recovered from COVID-19.

The chain has TRBV3-1 (or the pseudogene TRBV3-2) and TRBJ2-1; 8 bases match TRBD1. The length of the CDR3 is 18 residues. The germline CDR1 and CDR2 sequences are LGHDT and YNNKEL (reference sequence). The V gene end was trimmed by 0 bases and the J gene end by 0 bases; junction bases not matched to a gene: 7. CDR3 loop: CASSQDGTGGSSYNEQFF. The CDR3 DNA sequence: TGTGCCAGCAGCCAAGATGGCACAGGGGGGAGCTCCTACAATGAGCAGTTCTTC.

This rearrangement joins TRBV29-1 to TRBJ1-2, with D maybe TRBD1 (5 bases). V gave up 5 bases and J gave up 4 bases, with 14 bases separating them. This CDR3 contains 13 residues. The germline CDR1 and CDR2 sequences are SQVTM and ANQGSEA. The CDR3 coding sequence is TGCAGCGTTTCGGATCGGACATCCTATGGCTACACCTTC. It translates to CSVSDRTSYGYTF.

The V and J genes are TRBV18 and TRBJ1-2, with 7 positions matching TRBD1. The germline V gene has CDR1 KGHSH and CDR2 LQKENI. This CDR3 contains 14 residues. J gave up 2 bases and V 2 bases, and 2 bases lay outside the gene matches. CDR3 protein: CASSPKQGNYGYTF. The CDR3, as DNA: TGTGCCAGCTCACCAAAACAGGGGAACTATGGCTACACCTTC.

This sequence joins TRBV11-2 and TRBJ2-5, with TRBD2 matching over 10 bases. Germline CDR1 is SGHAT and CDR2 is FQNNGV. CDR3 length: 16 residues. The V segment lost 5 bases and the J segment 1 base; nucleotides outside the gene matches: 7. For the CDR3, the DNA is TGTGCCAGCAGCCGGACTAGCGGACTTGCCCAAGAGACCCAGTACTTC. Translation gives CASSRTSGLAQETQYF.

The CDR3 region is CASKLDSTAGELFF. The CDR3 coding sequence is TGTGCCAGCAAATTAGATAGTACGGCCGGGGAGCTGTTTTTT. The chain couples TRBV6-4 to TRBJ2-2, with no clear D. CDR1 is MRHNA and CDR2 is SNTAGT in the germline V gene. V was cut by 7 bases and J by 6 bases, with 15 bases left in between. This CDR3 region has 14 residues.

V is TRBV2 and J is TRBJ1-1; tentative D call: TRBD1 (5 bases). CDR3 length: 13 residues. Germline CDR1 SNHLY, CDR2 FYNNEI. V lost 3 bases, J lost 5 bases, and 10 bases lay in between. The CDR3 here is CASSESGGTEAFF. The CDR3 DNA follows: TGTGCCAGCAGTGAGTCGGGGGGAACTGAAGCTTTCTTT.